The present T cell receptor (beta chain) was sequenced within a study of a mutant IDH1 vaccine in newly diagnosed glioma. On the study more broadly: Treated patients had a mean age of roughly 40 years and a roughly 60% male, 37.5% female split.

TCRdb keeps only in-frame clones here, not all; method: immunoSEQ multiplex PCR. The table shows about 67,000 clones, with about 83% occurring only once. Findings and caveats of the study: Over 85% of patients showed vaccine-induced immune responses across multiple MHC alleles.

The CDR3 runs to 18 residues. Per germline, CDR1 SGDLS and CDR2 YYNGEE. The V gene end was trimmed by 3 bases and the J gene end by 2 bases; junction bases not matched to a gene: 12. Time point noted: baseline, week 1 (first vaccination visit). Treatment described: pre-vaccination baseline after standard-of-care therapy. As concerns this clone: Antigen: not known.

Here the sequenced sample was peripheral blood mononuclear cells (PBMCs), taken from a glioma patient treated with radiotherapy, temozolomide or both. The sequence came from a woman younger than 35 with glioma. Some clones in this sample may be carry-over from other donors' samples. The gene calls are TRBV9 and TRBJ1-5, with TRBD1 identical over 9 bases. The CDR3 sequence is CASSGDRATLIGNQPQHF. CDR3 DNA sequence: TGTGCCAGCAGCGGGGACAGGGCCACGCTTATCGGCAATCAGCCCCAGCATTTT.